In its sample, the clone carrying this TCR beta chain was seen once. The antigen is unknown. Measured with immunoSEQ multiplex PCR; TCRdb has only the in-frame clones, and not every one. The table has tens of thousands of clones, around 93% seen once. This sample was taken from a study of T cell responses to AZD1222 COVID-19 vaccine. Notes on the study in general: Breadth and depth of Spike-specific TCRs rose after two AZD1222 doses. Repertoires were obtained only post-peak T cell response.

Pooling of second doses given at about 4 or about 12 weeks was done. V shed 0 bases, J shed 0 bases, and the junction held 5 bases outside the gene matches. Germline V CDR1 and CDR2: SQVTM, ANQGSEA. The CDR3 covers 16 residues. V gene TRBV29-1 combines with J gene TRBJ2-1, with TRBD1 matching 7 bases. This receptor was obtained from an adult who received the AZD1222 COVID-19 vaccine. Sequencing used peripheral blood, obtained 28 days after the second AZD1222 dose. Here the CDR3 reads CSVEDVRTGSYNEQFF. The CDR3 coding sequence is TGCAGCGTTGAAGATGTCCGGACAGGCTCCTACAATGAGCAGTTCTTC.